What follows are 15 T cell receptor beta chains derived from one specimen sequenced in a study of T cell responses to AZD1222 COVID-19 vaccine. Sequencing used immunoSEQ multiplex PCR; TCRdb keeps in-frame clones, though not all of them. Of about 130,000 clones in the sample, more than 75% were seen once. Here the sequenced sample was peripheral blood, taken on day 0 of AZD1222 vaccination. The origin of the receptors is an adult in good health.

V usage is TRBV11-2 and J usage is TRBJ1-3; D not certain. The CDR3 is 12 residues long. CDR1 is SGHAT and CDR2 is FQNNGV in the germline V gene. Trimming removed 7 bases from V and 3 bases from J, with 7 bases in between. Here the CDR3 DNA reads TGTGCCAGCAACTACTTTGGAAACACCATATATTTT. As protein: CASNYFGNTIYF.

This rearrangement joins TRBV9 to TRBJ2-2; D call uncertain. This CDR3 is 12 amino acids long. Trimming stripped 0 bases from V and 6 bases from J, with 3 bases between. Germline V lookup: CDR1 SGDLS, CDR2 YYNGEE. This chain's CDR3 is CASSVDPGELFF. The CDR3 region has the DNA TGTGCCAGCAGCGTAGATCCCGGGGAGCTGTTTTTT. The variable domain in full, with the rest retrieved from reference TRBV9 and TRBJ2-2, is DSGVTQTPKHLITATGQRVTLRCSPRSGDLSVYWYQQSLDQGLQFLIQYYNGEERAKGNILERFSAQQFPDLHSELNLSSLELGDSALYFCASSVDPGELFFGEGSRLTVL.

This sequence joins TRBV4-3 and TRBJ1-6; D gene unclear. Germline loops: CDR1 LGHNA, CDR2 YSLEER. The V gene lost 1 base and the J gene lost 4 bases, with 8 bases spanning the gap. The CDR3 covers 15 residues. CDR3 coding DNA: TGCGCCAGCAGCCAAGGAGGGATATATAATTCACCCCTCCACTTT. Translating gives CASSQGGIYNSPLHF.

The gene calls are TRBV11-2 and TRBJ1-2; no reliable D call. CDR3 length: 13 amino acids. V lost 1 base and J 4 bases, leaving 7 bases between the germline ends. The germline V gene encodes CDR1 SGHAT and CDR2 FQNNGV. CDR3 loop: CASSLGHLYGYTF. The DNA of the CDR3 is TGTGCCAGCAGCTTAGGACACCTCTATGGCTACACCTTC.

V usage is TRBV11-2 and J usage is TRBJ2-2, with D possibly TRBD2 on 7 matching bases. The germline gives CDR1 SGHAT, CDR2 FQNNGV. Trimming stripped 7 bases from V and 0 bases from J, with 15 bases between. The CDR3 totals 16 residues. CDR3 bases: TGTGCCAGCACCCTTGTCGGGGGGCCGAACACCGGGGAGCTGTTTTTT. Residues: CASTLVGGPNTGELFF.

This chain links TRBV5-4 with TRBJ2-3, with 11 bases matching TRBD2. V was pared by 4 bases and J by 4 bases, with 5 bases of the junction left unmatched. CDR1 and CDR2 (germline): SGHNT, YYREEE (reference sequence). This CDR3 has 15 residues. The CDR3 here is CASSLSGGAADTQYF. CDR3 nucleotides: TGTGCCAGCAGCCTTAGCGGGGGGGCCGCAGATACGCAGTATTTT. Full variable domain (missing parts from reference TRBV5-4 and TRBJ2-3): ETGVTQSPTHLIKTRGQQVTLRCSSQSGHNTVSWYQQALGQGPQFIFQYYREEENGRGNFPPRFSGLQFPNYSSELNVNALELDDSALYLCASSLSGGAADTQYFGPGTRLTVL.

The J gene is TRBJ2-5, the V gene TRBV12-3 or TRBV12-4, with 8 bases matching TRBD1. J was trimmed by 7 bases and V by 6 bases; bases with no gene match: 4. This CDR3 spans 12 amino acids. CDR3 nucleotide sequence: TGTGCCAGCAGAGACAGGGGACGGACCCAGTACTTC. Encoded protein: CASRDRGRTQYF.

This clone was seen just once. The V call is TRBV3-1 (or the pseudogene TRBV3-2), the J call TRBJ1-6; TRBD1 is a possible D gene (5 bases). Germline-derived CDR1 and CDR2 are LGHDT and YNNKEL (reference sequence). V was shortened by 10 bases and J by 10 bases, with 20 bases between the two germline ends. The CDR3 is 14 amino acids. As DNA, the CDR3 is TGTGCCACGTCAACCAGGGAAGGGACCTCACCCCTCCACTTT. Translated: CATSTREGTSPLHF.

This chain links TRBV5-1 with TRBJ2-7, with D maybe TRBD2 (6 bases). The CDR3 runs 15 residues. Trimming removed 2 bases from V and 1 base from J, with 13 bases in between. Looked up from germline, CDR1 is SGHRS and CDR2 is YFSETQ. Here the CDR3 reads CASSLGDSLSYEQYF. The CDR3 DNA sequence: TGCGCCAGCAGCTTAGGGGACTCCCTTTCCTACGAGCAGTACTTC.

CDR3 loop: CASGRGPTGELFF. In nucleotides, the CDR3 is TGTGCCAGCGGCCGGGGCCCCACCGGGGAGCTGTTTTTT. V usage is TRBV9 and J usage is TRBJ2-2; either TRBD1 or TRBD2 may supply D (5 bases each). The length of the CDR3 is 13 residues. CDR1 and CDR2 from the germline V gene are SGDLS and YYNGEE. V dropped 7 bases and J dropped 4 bases, with 11 bases sitting between them.

The V and J genes are TRBV6-5 and TRBJ1-1; weak D call: TRBD1 (5 bases). Germline CDR1 MNHEY, CDR2 SVGAGI. V was pared by 0 bases and J by 0 bases, with 11 bases between. The CDR3 has 16 residues. The CDR3 reads CASSYSLGTLNTEAFF. CDR3 nucleotide sequence: TGTGCCAGCAGTTACTCGCTCGGGACCCTGAACACTGAAGCTTTCTTT.

This chain joins TRBV27 and TRBJ2-7; a possible D gene is TRBD2 (5 bases). CDR1 and CDR2 from the germline V gene are MNHEY and SMNVEV (reference sequence). Deletions cut 3 bases from V and 6 bases from J, with 18 bases between. The CDR3 length is 15 residues. In DNA, the CDR3 is TGTGCCAGCAGTTTCGGGAACCCCTCTAAGGGCGAGCAGTACTTC. Amino acids: CASSFGNPSKGEQYF.

In DNA, the CDR3 is TGTGCCAGCAGCTACGGACAGTTTAGCAATCAGCCCCAGCATTTT. Translation gives CASSYGQFSNQPQHF. The rearrangement uses TRBV2 and TRBJ1-5; a weak D match, TRBD1 (6 bases). The CDR3 totals 15 residues. CDR1 SNHLY and CDR2 FYNNEI come from the germline V gene. Trimming shortened V by 6 bases and J by 0 bases, and 12 bases separated the two germline ends.

This chain connects TRBV2 to TRBJ2-3; TRBD2 matches 8 bases. J gave up 8 bases and V 0 bases, and 4 bases lay outside the gene matches. This CDR3 has 14 amino acids. The V gene's germline CDR1 is SNHLY and CDR2 FYNNEI. The CDR3 nucleotides read TGTGCCAGCAGTGAAGCGCTTCGGGAGGGTACGCAGTATTTT. Its translation is CASSEALREGTQYF.

This clone was seen a single time. This chain joins TRBV2 and TRBJ1-4; D gene unclear. Deletions cut 4 bases from V and 8 bases from J, with 14 bases between. The CDR3 runs to 14 residues. CDR1 SNHLY and CDR2 FYNNEI come from the germline V gene. The CDR3 loop is CASSGPDGYEKLFF. The CDR3 region has the DNA TGTGCCAGCAGTGGCCCGGACGGGTACGAAAAACTGTTTTTT.